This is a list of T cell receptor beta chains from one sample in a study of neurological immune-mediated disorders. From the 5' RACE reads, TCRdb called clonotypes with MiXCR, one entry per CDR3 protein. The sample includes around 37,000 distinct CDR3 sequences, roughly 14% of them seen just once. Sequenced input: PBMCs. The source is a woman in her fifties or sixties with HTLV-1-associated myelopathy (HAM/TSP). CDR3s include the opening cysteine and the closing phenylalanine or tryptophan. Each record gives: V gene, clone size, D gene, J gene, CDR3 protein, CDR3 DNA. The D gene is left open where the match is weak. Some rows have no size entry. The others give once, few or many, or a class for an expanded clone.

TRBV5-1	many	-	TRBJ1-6	CASSYRTANSPLHF	TGCGCCAGCAGCTACCGGACAGCTAATTCACCCCTCCACTTT
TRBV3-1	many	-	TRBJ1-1	CASSQGSFGSNTEAFF	TGTGCCAGCAGCCAGGGGTCTTTCGGGTCGAACACTGAAGCTTTCTTT
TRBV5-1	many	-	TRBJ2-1	CASSRMSGVQRMEQFF	TGCGCCAGCAGCAGAATGTCCGGGGTCCAACGGATGGAGCAGTTCTTC
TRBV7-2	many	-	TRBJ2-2	CASSLWGNTGELFF	TGTGCCAGCAGCTTATGGGGGAACACCGGGGAGCTGTTTTTT
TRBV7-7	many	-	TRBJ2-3	CASSASGTDTQYF	TGTGCCAGCAGCGCAAGCGGCACAGATACGCAGTATTTT
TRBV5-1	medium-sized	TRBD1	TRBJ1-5	CASSLGQGGNQPQHF	TGCGCCAGCAGCTTGGGGCAGGGGGGCAATCAGCCCCAGCATTTT
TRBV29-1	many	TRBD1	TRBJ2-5	CSVLGGTGMGETQYF	TGCAGCGTCCTGGGGGGGACAGGGATGGGAGAGACCCAGTACTTC
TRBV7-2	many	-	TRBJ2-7	CASSLALHFEQYF	TGTGCCAGCAGCTTAGCGCTGCACTTCGAGCAGTACTTC
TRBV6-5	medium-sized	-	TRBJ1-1	CASNPRDVGNTEAFF	TGTGCCAGCAACCCCCGGGACGTGGGGAACACTGAAGCTTTCTTT
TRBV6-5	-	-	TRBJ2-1	CASRSSGEQFF	TGTGCCAGCAGAAGCTCAGGTGAGCAGTTCTTC
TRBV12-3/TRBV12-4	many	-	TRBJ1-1	CASSFNRNTEAFF	TGTGCCAGCAGTTTTAACAGGAACACTGAAGCTTTCTTT
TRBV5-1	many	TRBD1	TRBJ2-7	CASSLRTGEFYEQYF	TGCGCCAGCAGCTTGAGAACAGGGGAATTTTACGAGCAGTACTTC
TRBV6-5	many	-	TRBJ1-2	CASSLSQGRYGYTF	TGTGCCAGCAGTCTCTCCCAGGGTCGATATGGCTACACCTTC
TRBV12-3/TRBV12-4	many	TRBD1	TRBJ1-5	CASRLQGDSNQPQHF	TGTGCCAGCAGACTGCAGGGGGATAGCAATCAGCCCCAGCATTTT
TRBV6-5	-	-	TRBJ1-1	CASTRAVYTEAFF	TGTGCCAGCACCCGCGCTGTCTACACTGAAGCTTTCTTT
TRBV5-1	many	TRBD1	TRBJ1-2	CASSFGQGGEYGYTF	TGCGCCAGCAGCTTCGGACAGGGTGGGGAGTATGGCTACACCTTC
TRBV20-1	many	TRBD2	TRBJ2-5	CSARRGGTETQYF	TGCAGTGCTAGACGGGGGGGCACAGAGACCCAGTACTTC
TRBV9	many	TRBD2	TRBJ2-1	CASSVATTSGGTQSSYNEQFF	TGTGCCAGCAGCGTAGCTACGACTAGCGGGGGGACACAGAGCTCCTACAATGAGCAGTTCTTC
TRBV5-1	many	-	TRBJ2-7	CASSPVGGFYEQYF	TGCGCCAGCAGCCCTGTAGGGGGTTTCTACGAGCAGTACTTC
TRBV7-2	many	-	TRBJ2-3	CASRSSWARTDTQYF	TGTGCCAGCAGATCCTCCTGGGCCCGCACAGATACGCAGTATTTT
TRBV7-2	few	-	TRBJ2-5	CASSLMRSRETQYF	TGTGCCAGCAGCTTAATGCGGTCGAGGGAGACCCAGTACTTC
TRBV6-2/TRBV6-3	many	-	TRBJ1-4	CASSPTSLEKLFF	TGTGCCAGCAGCCCGACCTCCTTGGAAAAACTGTTTTTT
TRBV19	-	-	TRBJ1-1	CASSGLNTEAFF	TGTGCCAGTAGTGGGTTGAACACTGAAGCTTTCTTT
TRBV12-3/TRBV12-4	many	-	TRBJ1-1	CASSYRPNTEAFF	TGTGCCAGCAGTTATAGACCGAACACTGAAGCTTTCTTT
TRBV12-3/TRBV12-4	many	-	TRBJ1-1	CASSFAGPTEAFF	TGTGCCAGCAGTTTCGCAGGGCCCACTGAAGCTTTCTTT
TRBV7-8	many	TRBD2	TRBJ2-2	CASSPGLAGGPNTGELFF	TGTGCCAGCAGCCCGGGACTAGCGGGGGGTCCGAACACCGGGGAGCTGTTTTTT
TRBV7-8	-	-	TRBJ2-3	CASSLGTSGDTQYF	TGTGCCAGCAGCTTAGGTACTTCAGGAGATACGCAGTATTTT
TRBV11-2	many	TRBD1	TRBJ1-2	CASSEGGPYGYTF	TGTGCCAGCAGCGAAGGGGGCCCCTATGGCTACACCTTC
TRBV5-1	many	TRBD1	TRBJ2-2	CASSRGQGAVGELFF	TGCGCCAGCAGCCGCGGACAGGGGGCAGTCGGGGAGCTGTTTTTT
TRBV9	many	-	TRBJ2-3	CASSVHLSSSTDTQYF	TGTGCCAGCAGCGTCCATCTAAGCTCTAGCACAGATACGCAGTATTTT
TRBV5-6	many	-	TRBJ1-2	CASSLGQKDGYTF	TGTGCCAGCAGCTTGGGGCAAAAGGATGGCTACACCTTC
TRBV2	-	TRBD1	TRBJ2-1	CASSRGQYYEQFF	TGTGCCAGCAGCCGGGGACAGTACTATGAGCAGTTCTTC
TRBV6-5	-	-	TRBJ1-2	CASSYGGSRGYTF	TGTGCCAGCAGTTACGGGGGGTCGCGGGGCTACACCTTC
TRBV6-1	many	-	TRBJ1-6	CASSEVRAYVQF	TGTGCCAGCAGTGAAGTAAGGGCATATGTTCAATTT
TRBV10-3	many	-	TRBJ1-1	CAISEGAEAFF	TGTGCCATCAGTGAAGGAGCTGAAGCTTTCTTT
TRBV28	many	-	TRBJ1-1	CASSLMWTEAFF	TGTGCCAGCAGTTTAATGTGGACTGAAGCTTTCTTT
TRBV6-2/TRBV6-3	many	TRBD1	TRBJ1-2	CASSRRTGYGYTF	TGTGCCAGCAGCCGACGGACAGGGTATGGCTACACCTTC
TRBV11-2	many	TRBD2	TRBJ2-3	CASRFLAGGRTDTQYF	TGTGCCAGCAGGTTCCTAGCGGGGGGGCGCACAGATACGCAGTATTTT
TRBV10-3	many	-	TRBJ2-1	CAISESGREMVDEQFF	TGTGCCATCAGTGAGTCGGGCAGGGAGATGGTCGATGAGCAGTTCTTC
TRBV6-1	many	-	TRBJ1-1	CASSESLDNTEAFF	TGTGCCAGCAGTGAATCACTAGATAATACTGAAGCTTTCTTT
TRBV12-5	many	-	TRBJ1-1	CASGLVGLTEAFF	TGTGCTAGTGGTTTGGTAGGGCTCACTGAAGCTTTCTTT
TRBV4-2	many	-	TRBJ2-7	CASSQEVWGSTYEQYF	TGTGCCAGCAGCCAAGAAGTTTGGGGGTCAACCTACGAGCAGTACTTC
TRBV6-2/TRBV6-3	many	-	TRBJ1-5	CASTPGAQPQHF	TGTGCCAGCACCCCAGGGGCTCAGCCCCAGCATTTT
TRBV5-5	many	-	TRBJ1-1	CASSLGPAQNTEAFF	TGTGCCAGCAGCTTGGGCCCGGCGCAGAACACTGAAGCTTTCTTT
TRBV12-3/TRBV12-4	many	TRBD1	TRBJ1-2	CASSLSTGGGYGYTF	TGTGCCAGCAGCTTGTCGACAGGGGGTGGATATGGCTACACCTTC
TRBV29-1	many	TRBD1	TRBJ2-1	CSVRQGRTFDEQFF	TGCAGCGTTAGACAGGGAAGAACGTTCGATGAGCAGTTCTTC